One sample yielded the 25 T cell receptor beta chains listed below, sequenced in a study of T cells in Graves' hyperthyroidism and ophthalmopathy. RNA transcripts provided the source from which TCR beta CDR3 regions were amplified. An initial round of RT-PCR targeting the TCR CDR3 relied on the HTBI primer set. TCRdb re-called the multiplex PCR reads through MiXCR, storing one row per CDR3 protein. The sample has about 50,000 distinct CDR3 sequences; more than 40% are singletons. The sequenced sample was peripheral blood or thyroid tissue (not recorded which). These receptors all come from a woman aged 45-59 years with Graves' hyperthyroidism.

The V gene is TRBV15, the J gene TRBJ1-6; D unclear. The CDR3 has 13 amino acids. V was shortened by 1 base and J by 15 bases, with 13 bases between the two germline ends. Germline loops: CDR1 LNHNV, CDR2 YYDKDF (reference sequence). The chain's CDR3 is CATSRGYNEDLHF. CDR3 in DNA: TGTGCCACCAGCAGAGGTTACAACGAGGACCTCCACTTT.

The V and J genes are TRBV7-9 and TRBJ2-2; D remains unclear. Germline V gene sequence: CDR1 SEHNR, CDR2 FQNEAQ (reference sequence). The CDR3 has 10 residues. Trimming stripped 9 bases from V and 3 bases from J, with 2 bases between. CDR3 DNA: TGTGCCAGGGACACCGGGGAGCTGTTTTTT. Translating it yields CARDTGELFF.

The CDR3 loop reads CASSYPQGQLKNIQYF. The CDR3 nucleotides read TGTGCCAGCAGTTATCCCCAGGGACAGCTCAAAAACATTCAGTACTTC. The rearrangement joins TRBV7-9 to TRBJ2-4; 7 nucleotides match TRBD1. Per germline, CDR1 SEHNR and CDR2 FQNEAQ (reference sequence). The V gene end was trimmed by 6 bases and the J gene end by 3 bases; junction bases not matched to a gene: 11. The CDR3 runs 16 residues.

This chain uses TRBV9 with TRBJ2-5, with unresolved D. Germline V gene sequence: CDR1 SGDLS, CDR2 YYNGEE. This CDR3 spans 13 amino acids. V gave up 4 bases and J gave up 2 bases, with 9 bases separating them. The CDR3 region has the DNA TGTGCCAGCAGCCCCGTGGAACAAGAGACCCAGTACTTC. Residues: CASSPVEQETQYF.

This rearrangement joins TRBV20-1 to TRBJ2-7; weak D call: TRBD2 (5 bases). The CDR3 extends over 15 amino acids. Deletions cut 5 bases from V and 3 bases from J, with 20 bases between. Germline V gene data show CDR1 as DFQATT and CDR2 as SNEGSKA (reference sequence). The CDR3 here is CSAYTRGVLGYEQYF. As DNA, the CDR3 is TGCAGTGCTTATACCCGGGGAGTACTGGGCTACGAGCAGTACTTC.

The chain recombines TRBV10-1 with TRBJ2-5; D gene uncertain. This CDR3 has 16 amino acids. V dropped 1 base and J dropped 4 bases, with 16 bases sitting between them. Germline V lookup: CDR1 WNHNN, CDR2 SYGVQD (reference sequence). The CDR3 DNA is TGCGCCAGCAGTGAGTTAAGGCAGATTGGGCGAGAGACCCAGTACTTC. Its protein product is CASSELRQIGRETQYF.

The chain links TRBV5-1 to TRBJ2-7; 14 nucleotides align to TRBD2. V was clipped by 7 bases and J by 5 bases; unmatched bases: 5. This CDR3 has 14 amino acids. Germline loops: CDR1 SGHRS, CDR2 YFSETQ. The CDR3 is CASRPGLAGDEQYF. CDR3 nucleotides: TGCGCCAGCCGCCCGGGACTAGCGGGAGACGAGCAGTACTTC.

Written as DNA, the CDR3 is TGTGCCAGCAGCTTAGGAGGACTTGATAATTCACCCCTCCACTTT. Protein product: CASSLGGLDNSPLHF. This chain uses TRBV7-3 with TRBJ1-6; D gene ambiguous. CDR3 length: 15 residues. Trimming shortened V by 2 bases and J by 5 bases, and 10 bases separated the two germline ends. Germline CDR1 SGHTA, CDR2 FQGTGA.

V usage is TRBV6-1 and J usage is TRBJ2-5; D remains unclear. V was trimmed by 10 bases and J by 7 bases, leaving 10 bases between them. This CDR3 has 10 amino acids. CDR1 is MNHNS, CDR2 SASEGT, per germline. The CDR3 is CANKAGTQYF. CDR3 DNA sequence: TGTGCCAACAAGGCCGGGACCCAGTACTTC.

This chain uses TRBV2 with TRBJ1-4; D may be TRBD1 (6 bases). V lost 6 bases and J 7 bases, leaving 18 bases between the germline ends. The length of the CDR3 is 15 residues. The germline gives CDR1 SNHLY, CDR2 FYNNEI. The CDR3 DNA sequence: TGTGCCAGCAGGGCACCAGGCGGGGGCTCTGAAAAACTGTTTTTT. Amino acid sequence: CASRAPGGGSEKLFF.

The chain carries TRBV28 and TRBJ2-7; the match to TRBD1 covers 9 bases. The CDR3 contains 16 residues. V gave up 5 bases and J gave up 3 bases; unmatched junction bases: 11. Germline-derived CDR1 and CDR2 are MDHEN and SYDVKM. As DNA, the CDR3 is TGTGCCAGCAGTCCCCCGGGACAGGGTCGTCACTACGAGCAGTACTTC. Amino acids: CASSPPGQGRHYEQYF.

On this clonotype itself: Without the conserved terminal phenylalanine or tryptophan, this CDR3 likely stems from a read error. V is TRBV7-2 and J is TRBJ1-1; a possible D gene is TRBD1 (5 bases). Per germline, CDR1 SGHTA and CDR2 FQGNSA. CDR3 length equals 14 residues. The CDR3 nucleotides read TGTGCCAGCAGCTTTCGAGGGGTGAACACTGAGGCTTTCTCT. Translating gives CASSFRGVNTEAFS.

This clonotype was picked up many times. This rearrangement joins TRBV2 to TRBJ1-2; 7 bases map to TRBD1. CDR3 length equals 12 residues. J lost 6 bases, V lost 5 bases, and 3 bases had no gene match. CDR1 and CDR2 (germline): SNHLY, FYNNEI. CDR3 nucleotides: TGTGCCAGCAGTCAACAGGGGAATGGCTACACCTTC. Its protein product is CASSQQGNGYTF.

The V and J genes are TRBV24-1 and TRBJ1-5; D gene uncertain. The ends were cut back, 8 bases at V and 1 base at J, with 14 bases in the middle. The germline V gene encodes CDR1 KGHDR and CDR2 SFDVKD. CDR3 length: 15 amino acids. In DNA, the CDR3 is TGTGCCACCAATACCACCGGGGTAAGCAATCAGCCCCAGCATTTT. Translating gives CATNTTGVSNQPQHF.

This clonotype occurred many times. The chain uses TRBV19 and TRBJ1-1, with D uncertain. The CDR3 consists of 15 residues. Germline V CDR1 and CDR2: LNHDA, SQIVND (reference sequence). V was cut by 2 bases and J by 4 bases, with 14 bases left in between. The CDR3 bases are TGTGCCAGTAGTATAAGTGCGGTGGGGAGCACTGAAGCTTTCTTT. Translated: CASSISAVGSTEAFF. The entire variable domain, with the rest obtained from reference TRBV19 and TRBJ1-1, is as follows: DGGITQSPKYLFRKEGQNVTLSCEQNLNHDAMYWYRQDPGQGLRLIYYSQIVNDFQKGDIAEGYSVSREKKESFPLTVTSAQKNPTAFYLCASSISAVGSTEAFFGQGTRLTVV.

As to this clonotype: One end of the junction is discordant with germline, which a read error may explain. This sequence joins TRBV5-4 and TRBJ1-6; 7 positions agree with TRBD1. The CDR3 contains 18 residues. Per germline, CDR1 SGHNT and CDR2 YYREEE (reference sequence). The CDR3 sequence is CASSGTGASSSYNSPLHF. The CDR3 DNA is TGTGCCAGCAGCGGCACAGGGGCCTCAAGCTCCTATAACTCACCCCTCCACTTT. Full variable domain (missing parts from reference TRBV5-4 and TRBJ1-6): ETGVTQSPTHLIKTRGQQVTLRCSSQSGHNTVSWYQQALGQGPQFIFQYYREEENGRGNFPPRFSGLQFPNYSSELNVNALELDDSALYLCASSGTGASSSYNSPLHFGNGTRLTVT.

The CDR3 sequence: CASSLRRLYEQYF. For the CDR3, the DNA is TGTGCCAGCAGCTTAAGACGGCTTTACGAGCAGTACTTC. The rearrangement links TRBV7-2 to TRBJ2-7; D gene ambiguous. V was clipped by 2 bases and J by 4 bases, with 9 bases between them. This CDR3 has 13 amino acids. Germline lookup yields CDR1 SGHTA and CDR2 FQGNSA.

This clonotype was recorded many times. V usage is TRBV12-3 or TRBV12-4 and J usage is TRBJ2-5, with D tentatively TRBD1 (5 bases). V lost 1 base and J 2 bases, leaving 5 bases between the germline ends. This CDR3 contains 13 residues. CDR3 region: CASSLGQQETQYF. CDR3 nucleotides: TGTGCCAGCAGTTTAGGACAGCAAGAGACCCAGTACTTC.

The rearrangement joins TRBV10-2 to TRBJ1-2; weak D call: TRBD1 (6 bases). The CDR3 loop spans 12 amino acids. Looked up from germline, CDR1 is WSHSY and CDR2 is SAAADI. Trimming stripped 6 bases from V and 7 bases from J, with 12 bases between. CDR3 amino acids: CASRDTTGGYTF. In DNA form, the CDR3 reads TGCGCCAGCAGGGACACGACAGGTGGCTACACCTTC.

This clonotype was seen many times. Compared with germline, one end of the junction differs, possibly owing to a read error. The chain combines TRBV20-1 with TRBJ2-7; D is perhaps TRBD1 or TRBD2 (6 bases each). In germline, CDR1 is DFQATT, CDR2 SNEGSKA (reference sequence). This CDR3 has 16 amino acids. The chain's CDR3 is CSATPGGWGPQEGTVF. CDR3 DNA sequence: TGCAGTGCCACTCCGGGCGGTTGGGGGCCACAGGAGGGGACGGTCTTC.

This chain's CDR3 is CASSSGRSNQPQHF. The CDR3 nucleotides read TGTGCCAGCAGCTCGGGACGTAGCAATCAGCCCCAGCATTTT. This chain uses TRBV2 with TRBJ1-5; possibly TRBD1 for D (5 bases). The CDR3 is 14 amino acids. Germline assignment: CDR1 SNHLY and CDR2 FYNNEI. V lost 6 bases and J 0 bases, leaving 9 bases between the germline ends.

This clonotype came up many times. The chain has TRBV27 and TRBJ1-2; the match to TRBD1 covers 9 bases. CDR3 length equals 15 residues. CDR1 MNHEY and CDR2 SMNVEV come from the germline V gene (reference sequence). After removal of 6 bases from V and 3 bases from J, the junction contained 8 bases not matched to a gene. The CDR3 loop reads CASSDLGQGHYGYTF. The CDR3, as DNA: TGTGCCAGCAGCGACCTGGGACAGGGACACTATGGCTACACCTTC.

At least ten counts were recorded for this clonotype. The gene calls are TRBV4-2 and TRBJ1-2, with D uncertain. Looked up from germline, CDR1 is LGHNA and CDR2 is YNFKEQ. This CDR3 contains 12 residues. V was trimmed by 2 bases and J by 2 bases, leaving 3 bases between them. The CDR3 loop is CASSQMNYGYTF. Written as DNA, the CDR3 is TGTGCCAGCAGCCAAATGAACTATGGCTACACCTTC.

This chain links TRBV10-3 with TRBJ1-4; D remains ambiguous. The ends were cut back, 6 bases at V and 5 bases at J, with 22 bases in the middle. CDR3 size: 17 residues. CDR1 is ENHRY and CDR2 is SYGVKD in the germline V gene. CDR3 protein: CAIRKTEGHGQNEKLFF. The CDR3 DNA sequence: TGTGCCATCAGGAAGACTGAAGGTCACGGCCAGAATGAAAAACTGTTTTTT.

The chain carries TRBV2 and TRBJ2-7; tentatively, D is TRBD1 or TRBD2 (5 bases each). Germline CDR1 is SNHLY and CDR2 is FYNNEI. Trimming took 7 bases from V and 5 from J, leaving 15 bases between them. The CDR3 runs to 13 residues. The CDR3 sequence is CASNGAAFHEQYF. CDR3 DNA: TGTGCCAGCAACGGGGCGGCATTCCACGAGCAGTACTTC.